What follows describes a single T cell receptor (beta chain). These data originate in a study of patients and donors after allogeneic stem cell transplantation. This CDR3 is built from 16 residues. Losses at the gene ends were 5 bases for V and 1 base for J; bases not matched to a gene: 6. Germline V gene lookup returns CDR1 SGHTA and CDR2 FQGNSA. A single record per CDR3 protein comes from TCRdb applying MiXCR to the RT-PCR reads. The sample shows about 410,000 distinct CDR3 sequences, around 15% of them seen only once. The origin of this receptor is a human donor who was either an allogeneic HSCT recipient or a stem cell or donor lymphocyte infusion donor (not recorded which). It is not recorded whose cells these are; they may come from a transplant donor. The chain carries TRBV7-2 and TRBJ2-5, with 11 positions matching TRBD2. Sequenced material: blood, either unsorted or a sorted T cell fraction (not recorded which). The CDR3 bases are TGTGCCAGCAGCATCGCTAGCGGGAGGATCCAAGAGACCCAGTACTTC. It codes for CASSIASGRIQETQYF.